This TCR beta chain emerged from a study of T cell clones after liver transplantation. Study as a whole: Third-party-reactive TCRbeta sequences from pre-transplant mixed lymphocyte reactions served as antigen-independent comparators.

General study findings and limits: In 5 of 8 subjects, circulating graft-donor-reactive CD4 TCRbeta sequences fell significantly after transplant. Donor-reactive sequences fell more than third party-reactive ones, suggesting partial deletion. Post-transplant time points were not standardized, so conclusions are preliminary.

Comment on this clone: The antigen remains undetermined.

The method was immunoSEQ multiplex PCR; TCRdb's version includes in-frame clones alone and lacks a portion of them. The profile shows 75,000 to 100,000 clones, roughly 80% of them singletons. V was cut by 0 bases and J by 10 bases, with 13 bases left in between. Germline values: CDR1 SGHRS, CDR2 YFSETQ. The CDR3 contains 13 residues. This TCR derives from a human patient who received a liver transplant. Some of the T cells may derive from the graft donor. The rearrangement joins TRBV5-1 to TRBJ1-1; D gene ambiguous. The input for sequencing was CD4+ T cells from blood, taken around 45 months after liver transplant. CDR3 residues: CASSLAPSDGAFF. CDR3 in DNA: TGCGCCAGCAGCTTGGCACCTTCTGACGGAGCTTTCTTT.